This section outlines one T cell receptor beta chain sequence together with its context. The ends were cut back, 3 bases at V and 9 bases at J, with 17 bases in the middle. CDR1 and CDR2 (germline): MDHEN, SYDVKM. The CDR3 has 15 amino acids. The data were obtained in a study of blood T cell repertoires in COVID-19. Study information: COVID-19 samples, acute and convalescent, were from the United States, Italy and Spain.

Per the authors' pipeline: Amplified reference gene primers provided the basis for estimating nucleated cell counts. The assay was immunoSEQ multiplex PCR, and TCRdb's table has in-frame clones only and misses some. V and J calls and clone size follow that table, whereas D and trimming were derived from the DNA. Of tens of thousands of clones in the sample, about nine tenths are singletons; the top ten hold roughly 3%. The sample consisted of peripheral blood. The J gene is TRBJ1-4, the V gene TRBV28, with D perhaps matching TRBD1 (6 bases). This sequence was found in a man in his fifties with active COVID-19. The CDR3 coding sequence is TGTGCCAGCAGTTTGAGCGGGAGGGGGGATAAAAAACTGTTTTTT. Translating it yields CASSLSGRGDKKLFF.